This TCR beta chain is from a study of OX40 agonist ivuxolimab in advanced cancers. General observations from the study: Low normalized T-cell clonal expansion was additionally recorded for some nonresponders. CD4+ and CD8+ blood T cells expanded clonally by week 6 at 0.1 to 3.0 mg/kg. No determination was made of the antigen specificity of the expanded peripheral T cells.

V was trimmed by 1 base and J by 6 bases, leaving 12 bases between them. The CDR3 covers 14 residues. CDR1 and CDR2 (germline): SNHLY, FYNNEI. A note on this clone: Antigen unknown.

Only in-frame clones appear in the TCRdb table, and some are missing; sequencing was by immunoSEQ multiplex PCR. In the table there are about 16,000 clones, approximately 92% of which are singletons. The receptor was derived from an adult with an advanced solid tumor such as melanoma, head and neck, liver or kidney cancer. The rearrangement links TRBV2 to TRBJ1-2; D is possibly TRBD1 (5 bases). Source: CD4+ or CD8+ T cells sorted from blood, taken in a trial of the OX40 agonist ivuxolimab. In DNA form, the CDR3 reads TGTGCCAGCAGTGAAGTGGGGCTGTGGAATGGCTACACCTTC. Amino acids: CASSEVGLWNGYTF.